This paragraph reports one T cell receptor (beta chain). Given a much more abundant clone one base away, this may be a read error. The sample comes from a study of kidney transplant recipient with SARS-CoV-2 infection. Each CDR3 protein gets one entry after TCRdb re-called the reads with MiXCR. The sample lists under 250,000 distinct CDR3 sequences; 25% to 35% were seen once. Germline CDR1 MNHEY, CDR2 SVGAGI. The trim removed 5 bases at V and 2 bases at J, leaving 6 bases unmatched. This CDR3 contains 16 residues. The source material was a blood sample, sampled at baseline and between days 110 and 120 from a kidney transplant recipient. The V and J genes are TRBV6-5 and TRBJ2-2; 9 positions agree with TRBD2. This sequence originates from a young adult male patient who had COVID-19 and was a kidney transplant recipient. T cells may partly derive from the graft donor. The CDR3 here is CASSHQTSGNTGELFF. CDR3 sequence (DNA): TGTGCCAGCAGTCACCAGACTAGCGGAAACACCGGGGAGCTGTTTTTT.